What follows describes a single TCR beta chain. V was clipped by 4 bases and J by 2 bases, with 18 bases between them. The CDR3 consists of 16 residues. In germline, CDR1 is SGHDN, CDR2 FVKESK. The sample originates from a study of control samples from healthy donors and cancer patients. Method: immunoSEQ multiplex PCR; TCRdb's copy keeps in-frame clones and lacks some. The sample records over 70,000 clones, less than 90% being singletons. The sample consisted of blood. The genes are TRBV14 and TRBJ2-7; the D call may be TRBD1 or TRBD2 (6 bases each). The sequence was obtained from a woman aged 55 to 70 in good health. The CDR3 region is CASSREDSRKTYEQYF. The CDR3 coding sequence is TGTGCCAGCAGCCGGGAGGACAGTCGTAAGACCTACGAGCAGTACTTC.